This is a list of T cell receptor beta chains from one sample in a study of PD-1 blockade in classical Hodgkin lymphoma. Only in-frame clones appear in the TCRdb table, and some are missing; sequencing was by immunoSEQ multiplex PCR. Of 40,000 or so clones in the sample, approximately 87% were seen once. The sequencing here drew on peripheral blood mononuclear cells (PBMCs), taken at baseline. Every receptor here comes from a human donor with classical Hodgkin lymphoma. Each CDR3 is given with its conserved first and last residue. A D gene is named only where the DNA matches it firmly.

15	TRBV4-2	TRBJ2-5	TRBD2	CASSQETSGGETQYF
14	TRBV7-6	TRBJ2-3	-	CASSLGPRGDTQYF
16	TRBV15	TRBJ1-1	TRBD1	CATSINPGQGNTEAFF
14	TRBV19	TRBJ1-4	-	CASSTAGWHEKLFF
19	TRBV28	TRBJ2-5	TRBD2	CASSSPAPLAGGPRETQYF
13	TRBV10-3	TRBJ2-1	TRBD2	CGATGGPGDEQFF
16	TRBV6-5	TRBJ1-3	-	CASSYVRVASGNTIYF
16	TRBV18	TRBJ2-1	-	CASSPPTRSSYNEQFF
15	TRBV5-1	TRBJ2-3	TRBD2	CASSISGSSTDTQYF
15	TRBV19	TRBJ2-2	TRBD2	CASRERGLAYGELFF
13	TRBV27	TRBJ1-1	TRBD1	CASNPGQKFEAFF
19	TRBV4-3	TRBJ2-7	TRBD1	CASSPRPIYTGQGFYEQYF
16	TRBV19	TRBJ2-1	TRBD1	CASSPTPQGAYNEQFF
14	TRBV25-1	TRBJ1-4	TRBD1	CASSERTGHEKLFF
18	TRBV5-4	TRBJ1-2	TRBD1	CASTLGALQGSASYGYTF
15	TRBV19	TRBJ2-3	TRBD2	CASIGLAGTSDTQYF
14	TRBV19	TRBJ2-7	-	CASSIWPSPYEQYF
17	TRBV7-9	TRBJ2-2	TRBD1	CASSLVPRDRGTGELFF
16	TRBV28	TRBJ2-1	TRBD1	CASITGGVSSTNEQFF
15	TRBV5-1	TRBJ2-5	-	CASSWGPFIQETQYF
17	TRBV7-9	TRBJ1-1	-	CASSERFVQLLNTEAFF
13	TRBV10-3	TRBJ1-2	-	CAMGGQVKDGYTF
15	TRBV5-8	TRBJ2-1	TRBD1	CASSLGQGAYNEQFF
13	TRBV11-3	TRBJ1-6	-	CASSFDSNSPLHF
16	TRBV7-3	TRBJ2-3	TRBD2	CASSLGAGGPTDTQYF
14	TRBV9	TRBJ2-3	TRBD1	CASSRTGRTDTQYF
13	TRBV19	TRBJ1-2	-	CATTAKRGYGYTF
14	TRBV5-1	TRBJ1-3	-	CASSSGGVRNTIYF
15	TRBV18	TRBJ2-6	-	CASSPDASGANVLTF
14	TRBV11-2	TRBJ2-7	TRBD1	CASSFRDRVYEQYF
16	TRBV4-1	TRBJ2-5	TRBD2	CASSQDTAGGRETQYF
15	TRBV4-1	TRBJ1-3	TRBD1	CASSRTGGSGNTIYF
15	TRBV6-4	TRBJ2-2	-	CASSAGTANTGELFF
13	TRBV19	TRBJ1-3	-	CASNRGPGNTIYF
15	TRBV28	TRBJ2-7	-	CASSFSLGREHEQYF
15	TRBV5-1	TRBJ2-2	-	CASSLGSVNTGELFF
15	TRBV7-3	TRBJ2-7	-	CASSPLGNSPYEQYF
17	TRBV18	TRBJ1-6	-	CASSPPQGRSYNSPLHF
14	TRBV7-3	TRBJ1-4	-	CASSLPRDNEKLFF
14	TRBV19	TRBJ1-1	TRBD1	CASRPTGVHTEAFF
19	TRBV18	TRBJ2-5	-	CASSPFPQGGPHSPETQYF
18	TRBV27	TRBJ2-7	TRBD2	CASSQQGGLAGVLYEQYF
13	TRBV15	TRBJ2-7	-	CATSTDSSYEQYF
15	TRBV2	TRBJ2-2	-	CASSELAGETGELFF
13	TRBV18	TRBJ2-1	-	CASSPRESNEQFF
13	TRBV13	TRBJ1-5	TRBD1	CASSLDRDQPQHF
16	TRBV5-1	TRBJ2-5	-	CASKVGDLGNQETQYF
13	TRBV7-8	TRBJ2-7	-	CASSLNRPGEQYF
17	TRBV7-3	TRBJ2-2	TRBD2	CASSLLAGGANTGELFF
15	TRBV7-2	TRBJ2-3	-	CASSHRRALPDTQYF
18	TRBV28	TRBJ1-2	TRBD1	CASSSLGDRGVSNYGYTF
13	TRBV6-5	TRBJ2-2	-	CASSGAEGGELFF
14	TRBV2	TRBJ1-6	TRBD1	CASSPGQGGSPLHF